Included here is one TCR beta chain sequence, with context. The data belong to a study of OX40 agonist ivuxolimab in advanced cancers. Across the study: Dose-escalation subjects each had hepatocellular carcinoma, melanoma, renal cell or head and neck cancer.

Patients were excluded for autoimmune disease history or systemic immunosuppression. CDR1 MNHEY and CDR2 SMNVEV come from the germline V gene (reference sequence). This CDR3 has 15 residues. V lost 6 bases, J lost 0 bases, and 14 bases lay in between. Some clones are missing from TCRdb's copy, which holds only in-frame ones; the method was immunoSEQ multiplex PCR. The table lists about 51,000 clones, roughly 80% of them singletons, with about 3.1% in the top ten. The source material was CD4+ or CD8+ T cells sorted from blood, sampled in a trial of the OX40 agonist ivuxolimab. J is TRBJ1-1 and V is TRBV27, with D perhaps matching TRBD1 (6 bases). This clonotype was sampled from an adult with an advanced solid tumor such as melanoma, head and neck, liver or kidney cancer. CDR3 coding DNA: TGTGCCAGCAGACGGGGAGGGGGGCTGAACACTGAAGCTTTCTTT. As protein: CASRRGGGLNTEAFF.